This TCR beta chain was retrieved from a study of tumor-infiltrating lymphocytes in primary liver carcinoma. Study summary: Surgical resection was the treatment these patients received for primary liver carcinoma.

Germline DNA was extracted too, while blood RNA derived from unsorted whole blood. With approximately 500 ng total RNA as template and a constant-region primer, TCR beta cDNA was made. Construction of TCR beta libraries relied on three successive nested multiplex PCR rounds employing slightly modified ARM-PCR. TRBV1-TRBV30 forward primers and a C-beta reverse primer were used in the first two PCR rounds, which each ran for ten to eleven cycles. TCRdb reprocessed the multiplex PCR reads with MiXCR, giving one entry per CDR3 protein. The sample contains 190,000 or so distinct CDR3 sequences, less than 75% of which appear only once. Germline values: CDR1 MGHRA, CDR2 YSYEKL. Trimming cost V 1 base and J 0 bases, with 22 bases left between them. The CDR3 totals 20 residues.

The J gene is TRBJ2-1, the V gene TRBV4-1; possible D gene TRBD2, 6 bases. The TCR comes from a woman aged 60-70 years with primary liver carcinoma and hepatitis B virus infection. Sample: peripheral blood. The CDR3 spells CASSQVRETTGSGSYNEQFF. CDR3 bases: TGCGCCAGCAGCCAAGTTCGGGAGACTACGGGGAGTGGCTCCTACAATGAGCAGTTCTTC.